This T cell receptor (beta chain) originates from a study of T cell changes during pregnancy in multiple sclerosis. J lost 1 base, V lost 2 bases, and 5 bases had no gene match. Germline CDR1 SGHVS, CDR2 FQNEAQ. CDR3 size: 16 residues. Clones were sequenced by immunoSEQ multiplex PCR, and TCRdb holds only the in-frame ones, with some missing. The data contain about 75,000 clones, about 93% of them singletons. This receptor was obtained from a female donor with multiple sclerosis, enrolled in a pregnancy study. The V gene is TRBV7-8, the J gene TRBJ1-1; 9 bases agree with TRBD1. The input for sequencing was CD4+ T cells from peripheral blood mononuclear cells, taken before pregnancy. The CDR3 DNA follows: TGTGCCAGCAGCTTAAGGGACAGGGCCACGAACACTGAAGCTTTCTTT. The encoded protein is CASSLRDRATNTEAFF.